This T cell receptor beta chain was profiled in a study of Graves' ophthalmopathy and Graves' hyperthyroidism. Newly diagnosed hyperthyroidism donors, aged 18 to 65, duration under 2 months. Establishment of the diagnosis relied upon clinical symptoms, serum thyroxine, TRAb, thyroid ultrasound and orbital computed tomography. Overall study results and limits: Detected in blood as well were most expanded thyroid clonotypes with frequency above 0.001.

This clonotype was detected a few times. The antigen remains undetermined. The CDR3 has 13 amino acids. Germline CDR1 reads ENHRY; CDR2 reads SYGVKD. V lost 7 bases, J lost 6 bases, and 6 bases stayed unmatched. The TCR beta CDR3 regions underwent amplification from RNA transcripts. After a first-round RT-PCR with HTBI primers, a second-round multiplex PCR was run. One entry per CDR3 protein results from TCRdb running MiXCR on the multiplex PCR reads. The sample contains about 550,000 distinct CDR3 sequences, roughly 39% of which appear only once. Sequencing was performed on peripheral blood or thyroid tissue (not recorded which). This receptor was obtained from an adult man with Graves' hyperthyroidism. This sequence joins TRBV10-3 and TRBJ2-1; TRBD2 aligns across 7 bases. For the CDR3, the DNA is TGTGCCATCAACGGGGGGATGAGCAATGAGCAGTTCTTC. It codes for CAINGGMSNEQFF.